This TCR beta chain appears in the sequencing data of a study of T cell repertoires in cytomegalovirus infection. Study-wide background: Indications came from public TCR beta signatures; they pointed to CMV infection and to a matching HLA type. Findings of the study overall: Clonotypes of TCR beta that were HLA-C-restricted and CMV-specific dominated the ex vivo response. CMV carriers having the relevant HLA were flagged by cumulative public TCR beta family frequency.

About this clonotype itself: As yet, its antigen is unknown.

CDR3 length: 15 amino acids. Germline CDR1 is SEHNR and CDR2 is FQNEAQ (reference sequence). V was shortened by 2 bases and J by 0 bases, with 10 bases between the two germline ends. TCRdb re-called the reads with MiXCR, one entry per CDR3 protein. The sample shows some 440,000 distinct CDR3 sequences, approximately 31% of them seen only once. V usage is TRBV7-9 and J usage is TRBJ1-1; tentatively, D is TRBD1 (5 bases). The TCR originated in a human donor in good health (CMV status not recorded). Some clones in this sample may be carry-over from other donors' samples. The material sequenced was PBMCs. The CDR3 sequence: CASSLLGRVNTEAFF. The CDR3 DNA is TGTGCCAGCAGCTTACTCGGCAGGGTGAACACTGAAGCTTTCTTT.